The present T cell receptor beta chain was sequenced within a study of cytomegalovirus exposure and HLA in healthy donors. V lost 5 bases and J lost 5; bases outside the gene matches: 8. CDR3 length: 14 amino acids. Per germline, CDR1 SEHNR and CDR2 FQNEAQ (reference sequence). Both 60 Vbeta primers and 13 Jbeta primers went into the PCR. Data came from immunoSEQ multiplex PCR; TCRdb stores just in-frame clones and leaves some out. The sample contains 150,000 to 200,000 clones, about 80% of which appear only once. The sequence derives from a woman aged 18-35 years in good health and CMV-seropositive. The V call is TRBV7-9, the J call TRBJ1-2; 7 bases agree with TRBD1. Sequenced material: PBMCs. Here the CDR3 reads CASSPPGQIYGYTF. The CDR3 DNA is TGTGCCAGCAGCCCGCCGGGACAGATATATGGCTACACCTTC.